This T cell receptor (beta chain) was found in a study of regulatory T cells in long-lasting Graves disease. Overall study findings and caveats: The study found TRBV28, TRBJ1-2 and TRBJ2-5 favored in persistent disease.

Relying on iRepertoire HTBI primers and Arm-PCR of CDR3 regions, the team built TCR beta libraries. TCRdb reprocessed the multiplex PCR reads with MiXCR, giving one entry per CDR3 protein. The table lists about 420,000 distinct CDR3 sequences, about 15% of them singletons. Regarding time point: newly diagnosed GD, antithyroid drugs for less than 3 months. The TCR library was made from RNA that had been extracted from PBMCs in TRIzol. EDTA tubes received around 9 milliliters of drawn peripheral blood. Germline V CDR1 and CDR2: LNHNV, YYDKDF (reference sequence). The germline V and J ends were trimmed by 3 bases and 0 bases, with 8 bases remaining between them. The CDR3 loop spans 14 amino acids. This clonotype has more than one count but fewer than ten. Its antigen is as yet unknown. The same sample was also used in a study of T cells in Graves' hyperthyroidism and ophthalmopathy. From that study: A first-round RT-PCR of the TCR CDR3 used the HTBI primer set.

V is TRBV15 and J is TRBJ1-1; D is unresolved. Sequencing used peripheral blood mononuclear cells (PBMCs), obtained at new diagnosis, from a patient treated with antithyroid drugs. The source is a woman aged 18 to 35 with Graves disease. CDR3 sequence: CATSRSVLNTEAFF. The CDR3 coding sequence is TGTGCCACCAGCAGGTCCGTTTTGAACACTGAAGCTTTCTTT.